This is a list of T cell receptor beta chains from one sample in a study of shared clonotypes between healthy human individuals. Sequencing was performed with immunoSEQ multiplex PCR; in TCRdb, only in-frame clones are kept and a portion is missing. The data show 1,500,000 or so clones, with over 95% seen just once and 0.95% to 1.5% held by the top ten. Sequencing used naive CD4+ T cells sorted from blood. The origin of the receptors is a man between 25 and 39 years old in good health. Both conserved end residues are part of each CDR3. The D gene is left open where the match is weak. Clone size appears in some rows only: once, few, many, or a class for an expanded clone.

v_gene: TRBV7-2
abundance: NA
d_gene: TRBD1
j_gene: TRBJ1-5
CDR3nt: TGTGCCAGCAGCCTGGACAGGGCGAATCAGCCCCAGCATTTT
CDR3aa: CASSLDRANQPQHF

v_gene: TRBV5-4
abundance: NA
d_gene: TRBD2
j_gene: TRBJ2-7
CDR3nt: TGTGCCAGCAGCTTGTCTAGCGGGAGGGTCGCCGAGCAGTACTTC
CDR3aa: CASSLSSGRVAEQYF

v_gene: TRBV7-9
abundance: NA
d_gene: TRBD2
j_gene: TRBJ2-3
CDR3nt: TGTGCCAGCAGCTCCCAGGGTCTTAGCGGGACCACAGATACGCAGTATTTT
CDR3aa: CASSSQGLSGTTDTQYF

v_gene: TRBV6-5
abundance: NA
d_gene: TRBD2
j_gene: TRBJ2-7
CDR3nt: TGTGCCAGCAAGAGGACTAGCGCGGCCTACGAGCAGTACTTC
CDR3aa: CASKRTSAAYEQYF

v_gene: TRBV19
abundance: NA
d_gene: NA
j_gene: TRBJ1-2
CDR3nt: TGTGCCAGTAGTAGAGGGCGCGGCTATGGCTACACCTTC
CDR3aa: CASSRGRGYGYTF

v_gene: TRBV19
abundance: NA
d_gene: NA
j_gene: TRBJ2-2
CDR3nt: TGTGCCAGTAGTACCCCGGAGCCGAACACCGGGGAGCTGTTTTTT
CDR3aa: CASSTPEPNTGELFF

v_gene: TRBV11-2
abundance: NA
d_gene: TRBD2
j_gene: TRBJ2-1
CDR3nt: TGTGCCAGCAGCTTAGAGGGGTCTAGCGGGGGTGAGCAGTTCTTC
CDR3aa: CASSLEGSSGGEQFF

v_gene: TRBV7-9
abundance: NA
d_gene: NA
j_gene: TRBJ1-1
CDR3nt: TGTGCCAGCAGCTTTCTGCAGAACACTGAAGCTTTCTTT
CDR3aa: CASSFLQNTEAFF

v_gene: TRBV29-1
abundance: NA
d_gene: NA
j_gene: TRBJ1-5
CDR3nt: TGCAGCGTGGGCGTCGGTTCGGGGCAGCCCCAGCATTTT
CDR3aa: CSVGVGSGQPQHF

v_gene: TRBV29-1
abundance: NA
d_gene: NA
j_gene: TRBJ1-1
CDR3nt: TGCAGCGGTAGACAGTTTACGAACACTGAAGCTTTCTTT
CDR3aa: CSGRQFTNTEAFF

v_gene: TRBV7-2
abundance: NA
d_gene: TRBD2
j_gene: TRBJ2-1
CDR3nt: TGTGCCAGCAGACGACTAGCGGTGGTCTACAATGAGCAGTTCTTC
CDR3aa: CASRRLAVVYNEQFF

v_gene: TRBV15
abundance: once
d_gene: NA
j_gene: TRBJ2-7
CDR3nt: TGTGCCACCAGTCTGATCAGGAGCTCCTACGAGCAGTACTTC
CDR3aa: CATSLIRSSYEQYF

v_gene: TRBV10-2
abundance: NA
d_gene: NA
j_gene: TRBJ2-7
CDR3nt: TGCGCCAGCAGTCTAGCCTACGAGCAGTACTTC
CDR3aa: CASSLAYEQYF

v_gene: TRBV5-8
abundance: NA
d_gene: NA
j_gene: TRBJ2-1
CDR3nt: TGTGCCAGCAGCTTCGGAAACTACAATGAGCAGTTCTTC
CDR3aa: CASSFGNYNEQFF